This T cell receptor (beta chain) is from a study of T cell repertoires in cytomegalovirus infection. Germline V CDR1 and CDR2: DFQATT, SNEGSKA (reference sequence). CDR3 length equals 15 residues. Between the trimmed V and J ends, which lost 1 base and 5 bases, there was a span of 15 bases. This clonotype has a count of ten or more. TCRdb fed the reads into MiXCR, producing one record per CDR3 protein. The table includes roughly 320,000 distinct CDR3 sequences, 9.5% detected once. This rearrangement joins TRBV20-1 to TRBJ1-5; maybe TRBD1 (6 bases). This sequence was found in a human donor in good health (CMV status not recorded). Some clones in this sample may be carry-over from other donors' samples. Specimen: PBMCs. CDR3 sequence: CSARGVQGGDQPQHF. The CDR3 region has the DNA TGCAGTGCTAGAGGAGTACAGGGTGGGGATCAGCCCCAGCATTTT.